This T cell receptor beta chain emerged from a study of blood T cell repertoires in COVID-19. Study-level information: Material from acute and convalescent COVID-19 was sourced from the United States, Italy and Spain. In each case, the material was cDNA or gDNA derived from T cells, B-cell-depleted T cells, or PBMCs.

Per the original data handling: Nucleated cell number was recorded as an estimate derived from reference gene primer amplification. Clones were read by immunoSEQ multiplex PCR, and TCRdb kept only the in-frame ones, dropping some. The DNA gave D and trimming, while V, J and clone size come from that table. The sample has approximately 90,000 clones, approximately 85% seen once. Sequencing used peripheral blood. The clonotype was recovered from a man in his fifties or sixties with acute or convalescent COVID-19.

DNA of the CDR3: TGTGCCAGCAGCCAAGAGGCCCCTGAGGTGGAGACCGGGGAGCTGTTTTTT. It encodes CASSQEAPEVETGELFF. The chain has TRBV4-2 and TRBJ2-2; no reliable D call. The CDR3 contains 17 residues. Per the germline V gene, CDR1 is LGHNA and CDR2 is YNFKEQ. V lost 0 bases and J 5 bases, leaving 16 bases between the germline ends.